This T cell receptor beta chain was recovered during a study of PD-1 blockade in classical Hodgkin lymphoma. This sample's time point: newly diagnosed, previously untreated cHL patient sample. The authors purified CD4+ T cells from thawed PBMCs by magnetic negative selection. The V gene lost 4 bases and the J gene lost 8 bases, with 11 bases spanning the gap. CDR1 and CDR2 (germline): MDHEN, SYDVKM. CDR3 length equals 12 residues. Clones were sequenced by immunoSEQ multiplex PCR, and TCRdb holds only the in-frame ones, with some missing. The sample includes roughly 16,000 clones, 80% to 95% seen only once; the top ten take 0.45% to 0.6%.

The chain couples TRBV28 to TRBJ1-1; D gene unclear. This receptor was obtained from a human donor with classical Hodgkin lymphoma. The material sequenced was CD4+ T cells from blood. DNA for the CDR3: TGTGCCAGCAGTTCCCCCCCGGGAGAAGCTTTCTTT. Amino acid sequence: CASSSPPGEAFF.